Shown below are 13 T cell receptor beta chains from a single sample sequenced in a study of CD8+ T cells in alopecia areata. Extracted from the samples, RNA was reverse transcribed into cDNA to serve as the sequencing template. Here immunoSEQ multiplex PCR was the method, and the copy in TCRdb shows in-frame clones only, minus some. Of some 110,000 clones listed, around three fifths are singletons. Treatment defined: oral pan-JAK inhibitor, 5-10 mg twice daily. Sequenced material: CD8+ T cells sorted from blood, taken at week 24, from a patient treated with tofacitinib. These receptors were obtained from a human donor with alopecia areata.

The chain carries TRBV27 and TRBJ2-3; D tentatively fits TRBD1 or TRBD2 (5 bases each). This CDR3 has 14 residues. The ends were cut back, 5 bases at V and 2 bases at J, with 11 bases in the middle. Germline V gene sequence: CDR1 MNHEY, CDR2 SMNVEV (reference sequence). For the CDR3, the DNA is TGTGCCAGCAGTACCCTCGGGGCCACAGATACGCAGTATTTT. This translates into CASSTLGATDTQYF.

V and J are TRBV5-1 and TRBJ2-2, with 7 bases lining up with TRBD1. V was clipped by 4 bases and J by 4 bases; unmatched bases: 7. Looked up from germline, CDR1 is SGHRS and CDR2 is YFSETQ. The CDR3 has 15 residues. The CDR3 region is CASSPNPGGTGELFF. DNA of the CDR3: TGCGCCAGCAGCCCTAACCCAGGGGGCACCGGGGAGCTGTTTTTT.

This rearrangement joins TRBV27 to TRBJ1-6; 8 bases fit TRBD1. This CDR3 has 14 amino acids. V lost 8 bases to trimming and J lost 10 bases; unmatched junction nucleotides: 10. Germline CDR1 and CDR2: MNHEY and SMNVEV (reference sequence). The CDR3 region has the DNA TGTGCCAGCGGGATTCGGCAGGGGGCATCACCCCTCCACTTT. Translated: CASGIRQGASPLHF.

The CDR3 DNA follows: TGTGCCAGCATGTCGATTTCGTACAATGAGCAGTTCTTC. Its protein is CASMSISYNEQFF. The rearrangement joins TRBV27 to TRBJ2-1, with unresolved D. Germline lookup yields CDR1 MNHEY and CDR2 SMNVEV (reference sequence). Trimming took off 7 bases at V and 4 bases at J, with 11 bases between the two ends. CDR3 length equals 13 residues.

This clone was recorded a few times. The rearrangement uses TRBV6-1 and TRBJ2-1; maybe TRBD2 (7 bases). Deletions cut 3 bases from V and 9 bases from J, with 18 bases between. This CDR3 comprises 15 residues. Per the germline V gene, CDR1 is MNHNS and CDR2 is SASEGT. CDR3 DNA sequence: TGTGCCAGCAGTGAGGGTGGGGGGGCCCCGGGTGAGCAGTTCTTC. Translating gives CASSEGGGAPGEQFF.

The chain uses TRBV27 and TRBJ2-3; D remains unclear. Germline V gene data show CDR1 as MNHEY and CDR2 as SMNVEV (reference sequence). Between the trimmed V and J ends, which lost 5 bases and 1 base, there was a span of 13 bases. CDR3 length equals 15 residues. DNA of the CDR3: TGTGCCAGCAGTCGCTCATGGTGGGGCACAGATACGCAGTATTTT. The encoded protein is CASSRSWWGTDTQYF.

This clone appeared once. The V gene is TRBV27, the J gene TRBJ1-1; D is perhaps TRBD1 (6 bases). This CDR3 region has 14 residues. CDR1 is MNHEY and CDR2 is SMNVEV in the germline V gene (reference sequence). V dropped 7 bases and J dropped 2 bases, with 14 bases sitting between them. CDR3 nucleotides: TGTGCCAGCAACCCCTCGGGGGCTAACACTGAAGCTTTCTTT. Protein product: CASNPSGANTEAFF.

CDR3: CAISAQGRSPLHF. CDR3 DNA: TGTGCCATCAGTGCCCAGGGCAGATCACCCCTCCACTTT. The chain uses TRBV10-3 and TRBJ1-6; D may be TRBD1 (5 bases). The CDR3 contains 13 residues. The ends were cut back, 4 bases at V and 10 bases at J, with 11 bases in the middle. CDR1 and CDR2 from the germline V gene are ENHRY and SYGVKD.

The gene calls are TRBV7-9 and TRBJ2-5; D gene unclear. CDR1 and CDR2 (germline): SEHNR, FQNEAQ (reference sequence). V was shortened by 3 bases and J by 3 bases, with 8 bases between the two germline ends. The CDR3 loop spans 13 amino acids. CDR3 sequence reads: CASSFNYEETQYF. CDR3 DNA: TGTGCCAGCAGCTTCAACTACGAAGAGACCCAGTACTTC. Looking up the rest from reference TRBV7-9 and TRBJ2-5 gives the full variable domain: DTGVSQNPRHKITKRGQNVTFRCDPISEHNRLYWYRQTLGQGPEFLTYFQNEAQLEKSRLLSDRFSAERPKGSFSTLEIQRTEQGDSAMYLCASSFNYEETQYFGPGTRLLVL.

By proportion, this clone is large (0.1 to 1%). J is TRBJ2-3 and V is TRBV6-4; D possibly corresponds to TRBD2 (7 bases). The CDR3 sequence is 14 residues long. Germline CDR1 and CDR2: MRHNA and SNTAGT. The V end lost 2 bases, the J end lost 2 bases, and 8 bases lay between the germline ends. The CDR3 bases are TGTGCCAGCAGTGACGGGGGGGCCACAGATACGCAGTATTTT. Its translation is CASSDGGATDTQYF.

This clone has more than one count but fewer than ten. This chain connects TRBV19 to TRBJ1-5, with D perhaps matching TRBD1 (6 bases). The V and J ends lost 5 bases and 4 bases respectively, with 15 bases between them. The V gene's germline CDR1 is LNHDA and CDR2 SQIVND (reference sequence). The CDR3 loop spans 15 amino acids. CDR3 in DNA: TGTGCCAGTAGTGGAACACAGGGCCCGAATCAGCCCCAGCATTTT. It is translated as CASSGTQGPNQPQHF.

This clone has more than one count but fewer than ten. This sequence joins TRBV27 and TRBJ2-7; D might be TRBD1 or TRBD2, each matching 5 bases. The CDR3 loop spans 13 amino acids. Germline V lookup: CDR1 MNHEY, CDR2 SMNVEV (reference sequence). With 2 bases removed from V and 2 bases from J, the gap between germline ends came to 7 bases. CDR3 region: CASSLQGAYEQYF. Here the CDR3 DNA reads TGTGCCAGCAGTTTACAGGGAGCCTACGAGCAGTACTTC.

This clone was detected once. J is TRBJ1-5 and V is TRBV4-3; D not resolved. The CDR3 is made up of 15 amino acids. Looked up from germline, CDR1 is LGHNA and CDR2 is YSLEER. The V gene lost 1 base and the J gene lost 4 bases, with 11 bases spanning the gap. CDR3 sequence (DNA): TGCGCCAGCAGCCAAGTCATGAGTGAAAATCAGCCCCAGCATTTT. Translated, it gives CASSQVMSENQPQHF.